This TCR beta chain was sequenced for a study of T cell clones after liver transplantation. Study results and caveats: In most of the 8 subjects, circulating graft-donor-reactive CD4 TCRbeta sequences fell significantly after transplant.

Here immunoSEQ multiplex PCR was the method, and the copy in TCRdb shows in-frame clones only, minus some. The sample shows about 80,000 clones, 82% of them seen only once. Comment on this clone: Antigen unknown.

The germline V gene has CDR1 SGHTS and CDR2 YDEGEE. The length of the CDR3 is 14 residues. V was clipped by 2 bases and J by 1 base, with 8 bases between them. This clonotype originated in a human patient who received a liver transplant. Certain T cells may be donor cells from the graft. This chain uses TRBV5-8 with TRBJ2-3, with D possibly called TRBD1 or TRBD2 (5 bases each). Sequencing was performed on CD4+ T cells from blood, taken roughly 3.5 years after liver transplant. CDR3 DNA sequence: TGTGCCAGCAGCTTTGGGACCCGCACAGATACGCAGTATTTT. Translating it yields CASSFGTRTDTQYF.